The 32 T cell receptor beta chains in this list originate from one sample, sequenced in a study of technical replicates of blood from a few donors. The protocol was immunoSEQ multiplex PCR, while the TCRdb copy is restricted to in-frame clones and leaves out a portion. The sample yields about 100,000 clones, 90% to 95% seen once. The source material was T cells isolated from PBMCs. These receptors were collected from a human donor in good health.

V usage is TRBV28 and J usage is TRBJ2-7, with unresolved D. Trimming removed 3 bases at V and 4 bases at J, with 13 bases between. The CDR3 is 14 residues long. CDR1 MDHEN and CDR2 SYDVKM come from the germline V gene. The CDR3 DNA reads TGTGCCAGCAGTTTTGTTCGACTTCAATACGAGCAGTACTTC. It encodes CASSFVRLQYEQYF.

The rearrangement links TRBV5-4 to TRBJ2-7; 9 bases map to TRBD1. Trimming at V came to 2 bases and at J to 5 bases, leaving 5 bases not matched to a gene. This CDR3 has 14 amino acids. Germline CDR1 SGHNT, CDR2 YYREEE (reference sequence). Written as DNA, the CDR3 is TGTGCCAGCAGCTTAGACAGGGGGGTCGACGAGCAGTACTTC. It codes for CASSLDRGVDEQYF.

The V gene is TRBV4-1, the J gene TRBJ2-3, with 7 nucleotides matching TRBD2. The CDR3 totals 19 residues. The junction had 20 bases not matched to a gene; V was cut back by 1 base and J by 7 bases. The germline CDR1 and CDR2 sequences are MGHRA and YSYEKL. In DNA form, the CDR3 reads TGCGCCAGCAGCCAAGTCAACCGGCTGGGTAGCGGGTTAAACAATACGCAGTATTTT. This codes for CASSQVNRLGSGLNNTQYF.

This chain connects TRBV4-1 to TRBJ2-7; 9 bases map to TRBD1. J was trimmed by 5 bases and V by 4 bases; bases with no gene match: 12. CDR3 length: 16 amino acids. Germline CDR1 reads MGHRA; CDR2 reads YSYEKL. The CDR3 DNA is TGCGCCAGCAGCCGAATCGGACAGGGGCGACTTAACGAGCAGTACTTC. Protein sequence: CASSRIGQGRLNEQYF.

A remark on this clone: Other DNA sequences of this sample code for an identical CDR3. The V call is TRBV15, the J call TRBJ2-7, with 7 bases fitting TRBD1. The CDR3 is 13 amino acids. V shed 0 bases and J 7 bases; nucleotides not matched to a gene: 3. Germline V gene lookup returns CDR1 LNHNV and CDR2 YYDKDF (reference sequence). In DNA form, the CDR3 reads TGTGCCACCAGCAGAGATAGGGGGCGGGAGCAGTACTTC. Its protein product is CATSRDRGREQYF.

The V and J genes are TRBV9 and TRBJ1-5; D remains unclear. In germline, CDR1 is SGDLS, CDR2 YYNGEE. Trimming left V 1 base short and J 4 bases short, with 6 bases between. This CDR3 spans 13 amino acids. The DNA for the CDR3 is TGTGCCAGCAGCGTATCGTCGAATCAGCCCCAGCATTTT. The encoded protein is CASSVSSNQPQHF.

The chain couples TRBV10-2 to TRBJ1-3; D gene ambiguous. V was trimmed by 5 bases and J by 0 bases, leaving 5 bases between them. Germline CDR1 is WSHSY and CDR2 is SAAADI. The CDR3 is 13 amino acids. The DNA of the CDR3 is TGCGCCAGCAGTATTAGCTCTGGAAACACCATATATTTT. Protein product: CASSISSGNTIYF.

This clone showed up just once. The J gene is TRBJ2-7, the V gene TRBV12-5; 7 positions match TRBD1. The CDR3 runs to 16 residues. Per the germline V gene, CDR1 is LGHNT and CDR2 is FRNRAP. V dropped 4 bases and J dropped 3; count of bases not matched to a gene: 12. The CDR3 coding sequence is TGTGCTAGTGGTTACCGGACAGGACCAGCTGACTACGAGCAGTACTTC. This sequence encodes CASGYRTGPADYEQYF.

The CDR3, as DNA: TGCGCCAGCAGTGATCGGGGACTTTCACCCCTCCACTTT. The encoded protein is CASSDRGLSPLHF. V usage is TRBV10-1 and J usage is TRBJ1-6, with D perhaps TRBD1 (5 bases). The CDR3 runs 13 residues. V gave up 3 bases and J gave up 9 bases, with 9 bases separating them. Germline CDR1 WNHNN, CDR2 SYGVQD (reference sequence).

The rearrangement joins TRBV6-5 to TRBJ1-2; 7 positions agree with TRBD1. Trimming removed 1 base from V and 4 bases from J; junction bases left unmatched: 6. This CDR3 has 15 amino acids. Germline CDR1 and CDR2: MNHEY and SVGAGI. The CDR3 nucleotides read TGTGCCAGCAGTTACTTTCCGGGACAGCTCTATGGCTACACCTTC. It specifies CASSYFPGQLYGYTF.

The rearrangement links TRBV14 to TRBJ2-1; 13 nucleotides match TRBD2. Germline CDR1 and CDR2: SGHDN and FVKESK. The CDR3 extends over 17 amino acids. Trimming at V came to 0 bases and at J to 6 bases, leaving 5 bases not matched to a gene. The chain's CDR3 is CASSQDLGLAGFNEQFF. The CDR3 DNA is TGTGCCAGCAGCCAAGACCTGGGACTAGCGGGGTTCAATGAGCAGTTCTTC.

This rearrangement joins TRBV7-2 to TRBJ1-1; 8 positions match TRBD1. Germline-derived CDR1 and CDR2 are SGHTA and FQGNSA. This CDR3 has 11 residues. J lost 8 bases, V lost 9 bases, and 5 bases had no gene match. For the CDR3, the DNA is TGTGCCAGGCGGACAGGGTGGGAAGCTTTCTTT. Translated: CARRTGWEAFF.

This chain links TRBV6-5 with TRBJ1-1, with D possibly matching TRBD1 (6 bases). Germline CDR1 and CDR2: MNHEY and SVGAGI. Trimming left V 7 bases short and J 1 base short, with 16 bases between. The CDR3 sequence is 15 residues long. CDR3 sequence: CASTRGGARNTEAFF. CDR3 in DNA: TGTGCCAGCACCCGGGGGGGGGCCAGGAACACTGAAGCTTTCTTT.

The rearrangement joins TRBV11-2 to TRBJ2-1; 10 positions agree with TRBD1. After removal of 5 bases from V and 6 bases from J, the junction contained 13 bases not matched to a gene. This CDR3 has 17 residues. Germline V lookup: CDR1 SGHAT, CDR2 FQNNGV. The CDR3 bases are TGTGCCAGCAGCGTCCCCATGGGGACAGGGGTTACCAATGAGCAGTTCTTC. It is translated as CASSVPMGTGVTNEQFF.

CDR3 sequence reads: CASSGYRGRGSPLHF. The CDR3 bases are TGTGCCAGCAGCGGCTACAGGGGGCGCGGATCACCCCTCCACTTT. The V and J genes are TRBV13 and TRBJ1-6; TRBD1 matches at 9 bases. The CDR3 runs 15 residues. After removal of 5 bases from V and 10 bases from J, the junction contained 9 bases not matched to a gene. Looked up from germline, CDR1 is PRHDT and CDR2 is FYEKMQ (reference sequence).

This chain joins TRBV19 and TRBJ1-1, with 8 bases lining up with TRBD1. V shed 7 bases and J 8 bases; nucleotides not matched to a gene: 9. The germline gives CDR1 LNHDA, CDR2 SQIVND (reference sequence). The CDR3 runs 13 residues. CDR3 sequence: CASTPGTGAEAFF. As DNA, the CDR3 is TGTGCCAGTACCCCCGGGACAGGAGCGGAAGCTTTCTTT.

The rearrangement links TRBV28 to TRBJ1-2; 7 bases are shared with TRBD1. CDR1 is MDHEN and CDR2 is SYDVKM in the germline V gene. Trimming took 7 bases from V and 8 from J; bases not matched to a gene: 19. There are 16 residues in the CDR3. In DNA form, the CDR3 reads TGTGCCAGCAACTCGGGGGGGGACAGCGGGCGAAGGGGCTACACCTTC. Encoded protein: CASNSGGDSGRRGYTF.

The chain has TRBV5-4 and TRBJ2-5; 8 nucleotides agree with TRBD1. Judging by the DNA end, TRBJ2-7 fits better; the J call may be wrong. This CDR3 region has 14 residues. From germline, CDR1 is SGHNT and CDR2 YYREEE (reference sequence). This chain's CDR3 is CASHGQGEFYEQYF. The CDR3 DNA sequence: TGTGCCAGTCATGGACAGGGAGAATTCTACGAGCAGTACTTC.

This clone was counted a single time. The rearrangement links TRBV6-1 to TRBJ2-4; 9 nucleotides line up with TRBD1. The V gene's germline CDR1 is MNHNS and CDR2 SASEGT. After removal of 6 bases from V and 8 bases from J, the junction contained 8 bases not matched to a gene. This CDR3 is 14 amino acids long. CDR3 residues: CASRPTGGRDIQYF. CDR3 DNA: TGTGCCAGCAGGCCGACAGGGGGTCGTGACATTCAGTACTTC.

The chain links TRBV4-1 to TRBJ2-1, with D possibly matching TRBD1 (6 bases). In germline, CDR1 is MGHRA, CDR2 YSYEKL. The CDR3 has 13 residues. Trimming pared 4 bases from V and 10 bases from J, leaving 14 bases between. DNA for the CDR3: TGCGCCAGCAGCCGCTTTATGCAGGGGGAGCAGTTCTTC. This translates into CASSRFMQGEQFF.

The chain recombines TRBV29-1 with TRBJ2-3, with TRBD2 matching 12 bases. V trimming: 6 bases; J trimming: 5 bases; junction bases outside the gene matches: 9. CDR3 length: 15 amino acids. Germline V gives CDR1 SQVTM, CDR2 ANQGSEA. The CDR3 is CSVLAGGSLQDTQYF. In DNA form, the CDR3 reads TGCAGCGTACTAGCGGGAGGCTCCCTCCAAGATACGCAGTATTTT.

V is TRBV5-1 and J is TRBJ2-7, with 10 bases identical to TRBD2. Germline V gene lookup returns CDR1 SGHRS and CDR2 YFSETQ. J gave up 3 bases and V 0 bases, and 3 bases lay outside the gene matches. The CDR3 spans 15 residues. For the CDR3, the DNA is TGCGCCAGCAGCTTGGAACTAGCGGGGATCTACGAGCAGTACTTC. Amino acids: CASSLELAGIYEQYF. Variable domain in full (rest from reference TRBV5-1 and TRBJ2-7): KAGVTQTPRYLIKTRGQQVTLSCSPISGHRSVSWYQQTPGQGLQFLFEYFSETQRNKGNFPGRFSGRQFSNSRSEMNVSTLELGDSALYLCASSLELAGIYEQYFGPGTRLTVT.

The CDR3 spells CASSFEGQAKNIQYF. In nucleotides, the CDR3 is TGTGCCAGCAGCTTTGAGGGACAGGCCAAAAACATTCAGTACTTC. The chain employs TRBV7-9 and TRBJ2-4; TRBD1 matches 7 bases. This CDR3 is 15 amino acids long. The J segment lost 1 base and the V segment lost 3 bases, leaving 3 bases of the junction unmatched. Germline CDR1 and CDR2: SEHNR and FQNEAQ (reference sequence).

The chain carries TRBV28 and TRBJ1-5; no clear D gene. The CDR3 consists of 16 residues. Per the germline V gene, CDR1 is MDHEN and CDR2 is SYDVKM. Trimming shortened V by 7 bases and J by 4 bases, and 20 bases separated the two germline ends. The CDR3 nucleotides read TGTGCCAGCACCTTCTCCCAATCAACTGAAAATCAGCCCCAGCATTTT. Protein: CASTFSQSTENQPQHF. The variable domain in full, with the rest retrieved from reference TRBV28 and TRBJ1-5, is DVKVTQSSRYLVKRTGEKVFLECVQDMDHENMFWYRQDPGLGLRLIYFSYDVKMKEKGDIPEGYSVSREKKERFSLILESASTNQTSMYLCASTFSQSTENQPQHFGDGTRLSIL.

The chain carries TRBV15 and TRBJ1-4; 11 bases align to TRBD1. Germline-derived CDR1 and CDR2 are LNHNV and YYDKDF (reference sequence). The CDR3 runs 17 residues. Losses at the gene ends were 3 bases for V and 2 bases for J; bases not matched to a gene: 5. For the CDR3, the DNA is TGTGCCACCAGCAGGGACAGGGGGCGATCGACTAATGAAAAACTGTTTTTT. Protein sequence: CATSRDRGRSTNEKLFF.

The chain recombines TRBV28 with TRBJ1-1; TRBD1 matches at 8 bases. Germline V gene sequence: CDR1 MDHEN, CDR2 SYDVKM. V shed 4 bases, J shed 5 bases, and the junction held 12 bases outside the gene matches. This CDR3 is 16 amino acids long. CDR3 DNA sequence: TGTGCCAGCAGTTCCGGGACAGGCGTTTTGAGGACTGAAGCTTTCTTT. This encodes CASSSGTGVLRTEAFF.

The chain combines TRBV19 with TRBJ1-1, with TRBD1 matching over 11 bases. The V and J ends lost 0 bases and 11 bases, in that order; junction bases with no gene match: 8. This CDR3 is 15 amino acids long. CDR1 LNHDA and CDR2 SQIVND come from the germline V gene (reference sequence). CDR3 DNA sequence: TGTGCCAGTAGTATAGACGGGACAGGGGGATTGTATGCTTTCTTT. Its protein product is CASSIDGTGGLYAFF.

The V gene is TRBV6-1, the J gene TRBJ1-5; no reliable D call. This CDR3 comprises 14 residues. The V gene's germline CDR1 is MNHNS and CDR2 SASEGT. The V end lost 10 bases, the J end lost 2 bases, and 15 bases lay between the germline ends. As DNA, the CDR3 is TGTGCCACTCACGAGGGTATGGGCAATCAGCCCCAGCATTTT. Protein sequence: CATHEGMGNQPQHF.

This clone was seen a few times. This chain uses TRBV2 with TRBJ2-3; 7 positions agree with TRBD2. Germline loops: CDR1 SNHLY, CDR2 FYNNEI. With V trimmed by 5 bases and J by 1 base, 9 bases remained unmatched. The CDR3 runs 16 residues. The CDR3 bases are TGTGCCAGCAGTCGACGGGCGGGGGAGGGCACAGATACGCAGTATTTT. Its translation is CASSRRAGEGTDTQYF.

The chain has TRBV7-9 and TRBJ1-3, with 7 bases identical to TRBD1. J gave up 1 base and V 5 bases, and 11 bases lay outside the gene matches. The CDR3 consists of 17 residues. Germline values: CDR1 SEHNR, CDR2 FQNEAQ (reference sequence). The CDR3 reads CASSRSGNRGSGNTIYF. Written as DNA, the CDR3 is TGTGCCAGCAGCCGCAGTGGAAACAGGGGATCTGGAAACACCATATATTTT.

The chain combines TRBV21-1 with TRBJ1-2. TRBV21-1 is assigned pseudogene status. The CDR3 is 17 residues long. The CDR3 DNA reads TGTGCCAGCAGCACCCTGACATGCGGGGCTACTAACTATGGCTACACCTTC. It yields the protein CASSTLTCGATNYGYTF.

This clone was observed once. The chain uses TRBV5-1 and TRBJ1-2; TRBD1 matches at 9 bases. Trimming took 4 bases from V and 5 from J; bases not matched to a gene: 3. Looked up from germline, CDR1 is SGHRS and CDR2 is YFSETQ. The CDR3 is 13 amino acids. CDR3 amino acids: CASSQDRGYGYTF. The CDR3 nucleotides read TGCGCCAGCAGCCAGGACAGGGGATATGGCTACACCTTC.